The source of this T cell receptor (beta chain) is a study of blood T cells in healthy people across ages. Study summary: Per every two T cells, about one barcoded beta molecule was captured by template switching. General study findings and limits: In older individuals, TCR beta diversity per million T cells was lower, falling roughly linearly with age.

For the second PCR, which ran for about 6 to 11 cycles, a sample-barcoded 5' primer and a J-beta primer mix were used. Every individual sample yielded 2.5 million or more paired-end reads (each containing CDR3). TCRdb redid the calling of the 5' RACE reads with MiXCR, one entry per CDR3 protein. The top ten hold 25% to 35% of the sample, which has 700,000 or so distinct CDR3 sequences, less than 45% seen once. The germline V gene has CDR1 DFQATT and CDR2 SNEGSKA (reference sequence). CDR3 length: 14 amino acids. V was trimmed by 3 bases and J by 0 bases, leaving 12 bases between them. This clonotype was found a few times. Its antigen remains unknown.

The rearrangement joins TRBV20-1 to TRBJ2-7; a weak D match, TRBD2 (6 bases). This clonotype originated in a man older than 75 in good health. The sequencing sample was made of blood. For the CDR3, the DNA is TGCAGTGCTAGCCGGGACGGGAGCTCCTACGAGCAGTACTTC. Residues: CSASRDGSSYEQYF.